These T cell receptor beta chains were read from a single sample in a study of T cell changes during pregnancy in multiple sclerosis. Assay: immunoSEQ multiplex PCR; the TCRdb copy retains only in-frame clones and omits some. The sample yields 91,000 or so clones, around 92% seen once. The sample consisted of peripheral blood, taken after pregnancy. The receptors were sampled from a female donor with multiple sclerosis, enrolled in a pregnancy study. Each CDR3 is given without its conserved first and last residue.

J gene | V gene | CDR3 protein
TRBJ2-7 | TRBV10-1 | ASSVGWEREHKSYEQY
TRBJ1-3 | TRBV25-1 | ASSGRMVSGNTIY
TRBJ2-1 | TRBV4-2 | ASSQDAKGATEQF
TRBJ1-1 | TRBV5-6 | ASSWQGLLNTEAF
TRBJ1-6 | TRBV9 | ASSVGGLHTSAPLH
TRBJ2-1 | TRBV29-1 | SVEVTRTGISSYNEQF
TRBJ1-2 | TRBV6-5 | ASSYFRVGGYT
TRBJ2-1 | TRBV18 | ASSPREYNEQF
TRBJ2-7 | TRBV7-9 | ASSSPGTGTIGEQY
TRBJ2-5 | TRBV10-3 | AIRGLVQETQY
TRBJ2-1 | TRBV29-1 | SVGELSTGYSYNEQF
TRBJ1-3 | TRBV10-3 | AISRDSFSGNTIY
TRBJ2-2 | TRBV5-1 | ASSFSGPNTGELF
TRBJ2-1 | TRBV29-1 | SVQRGGLGNEQF
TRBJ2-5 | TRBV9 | ASSVEGQGYGETQY
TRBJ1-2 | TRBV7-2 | ASSYRQGNYGYT
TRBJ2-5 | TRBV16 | ASSQSGAEQETQY
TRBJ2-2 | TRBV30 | AWIGGAWAGELF
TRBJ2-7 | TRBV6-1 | ASSEAQGAPYEQY
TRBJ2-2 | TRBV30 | AWSVTGGTGELF
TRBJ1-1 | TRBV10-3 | AISELASPNTEAF
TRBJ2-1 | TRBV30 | AWSASYDRLSSYNEQF
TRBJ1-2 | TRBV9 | ASGLGTGSNYGYT
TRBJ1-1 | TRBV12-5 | ASGLLGSEAF
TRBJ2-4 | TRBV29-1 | SVEFRFRGLQY
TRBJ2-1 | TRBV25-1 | ASSESSGRGGYNEQF
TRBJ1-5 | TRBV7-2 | ASSLVAVRVDQPQH
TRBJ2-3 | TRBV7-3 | ASSLSGSDTQY
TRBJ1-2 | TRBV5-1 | ASSLAGALNYGYT
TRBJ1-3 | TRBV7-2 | ASSLLGPVGNTIY
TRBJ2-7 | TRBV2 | ASSGSLAGSSYEQY
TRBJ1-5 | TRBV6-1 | ASSEAHRGNQPQH
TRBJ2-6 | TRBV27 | ASSLRSGTGSRSGANVLT
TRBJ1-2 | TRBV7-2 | ASSSSPQGIGGYT
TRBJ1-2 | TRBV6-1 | ASSVRRGDYGYT
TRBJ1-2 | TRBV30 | AWSVQTGVRGYT
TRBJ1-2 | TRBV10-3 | AISFRDSYT
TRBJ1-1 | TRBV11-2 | ASSPNAGRGTEAF
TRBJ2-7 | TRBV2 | ASSEGAGSYEQY
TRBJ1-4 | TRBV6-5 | ASSQGTGYEKLF
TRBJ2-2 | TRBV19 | ASSNPQGGWELF
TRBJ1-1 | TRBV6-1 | ASSATEAEAF
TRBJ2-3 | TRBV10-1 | ASSDFGTSGRDTQY
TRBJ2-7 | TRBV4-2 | ASSQDPGGLYEQY
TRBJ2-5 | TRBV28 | ACRGGGSQETQY
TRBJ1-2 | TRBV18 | ASSESQGGNYGYT
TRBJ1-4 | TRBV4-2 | ASSLRGGAGANEKLF
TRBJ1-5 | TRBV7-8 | ASSFNRVGPNQPQH
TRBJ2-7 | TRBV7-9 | ASAIQGGNEQY
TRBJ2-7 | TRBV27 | ASGSWTRSGEQY
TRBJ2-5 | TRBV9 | ASSVGGEGETQY
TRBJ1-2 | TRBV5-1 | ASSLAERDRYT
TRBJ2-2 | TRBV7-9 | ASSGTGGPNTGELF
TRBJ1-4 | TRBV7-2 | ASTYIDRVGEKLF
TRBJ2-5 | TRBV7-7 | ASSLGNGQETQY
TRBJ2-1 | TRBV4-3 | ASSQEDRARNEQF
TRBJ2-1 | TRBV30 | AWGSGGEQF
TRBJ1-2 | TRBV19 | ASSPGQSYYGYT
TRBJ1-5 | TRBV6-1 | ASSEPAGDSNQPQH